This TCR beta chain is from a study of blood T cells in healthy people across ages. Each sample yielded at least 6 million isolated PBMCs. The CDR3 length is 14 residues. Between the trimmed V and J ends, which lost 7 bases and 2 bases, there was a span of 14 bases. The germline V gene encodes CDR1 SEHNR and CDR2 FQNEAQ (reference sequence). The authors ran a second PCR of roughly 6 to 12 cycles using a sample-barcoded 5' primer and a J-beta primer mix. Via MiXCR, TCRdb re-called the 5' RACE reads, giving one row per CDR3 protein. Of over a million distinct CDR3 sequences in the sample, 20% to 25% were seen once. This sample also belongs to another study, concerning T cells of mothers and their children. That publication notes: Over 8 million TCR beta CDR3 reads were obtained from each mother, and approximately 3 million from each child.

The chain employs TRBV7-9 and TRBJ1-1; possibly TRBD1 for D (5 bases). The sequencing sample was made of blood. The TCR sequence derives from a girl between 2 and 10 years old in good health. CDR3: CASTGRRGNTEAFF. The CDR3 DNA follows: TGTGCCAGCACGGGGAGGAGGGGAAACACTGAAGCTTTCTTT.